Here is one TCR beta chain with its context. The antigen is not known. These data are taken from a study of long-term antiretroviral therapy in people with HIV. Notes on the study in general: Clones that expanded before ART (that is, prior to treatment) dominated the repertoire at all time points.

The CDR3 consists of 13 residues. V was trimmed by 3 bases and J by 4 bases, leaving 9 bases between them. CDR1 and CDR2 (germline): SGHVS, FNYEAQ. Participants who had HIV were, without exception, treated in the United States. Run at survey level, the immunoSEQ assay was version v3.0. The sequencing target was roughly 35,000-55,000 T-cell genomes per sample. The assay was immunoSEQ multiplex PCR, and TCRdb's table has in-frame clones only and misses some. The sample yields tens of thousands of clones, approximately 85% seen once. The receptor was isolated from a woman aged 25 to 39 with HIV. The chain employs TRBV7-6 and TRBJ1-1; D uncertain. The input for sequencing was unsorted PBMCs, taken 2.8 years before starting antiretroviral therapy. CDR3 sequence reads: CASSFTQTTEAFF. CDR3 in DNA: TGTGCCAGCAGCTTTACACAGACCACTGAAGCTTTCTTT.